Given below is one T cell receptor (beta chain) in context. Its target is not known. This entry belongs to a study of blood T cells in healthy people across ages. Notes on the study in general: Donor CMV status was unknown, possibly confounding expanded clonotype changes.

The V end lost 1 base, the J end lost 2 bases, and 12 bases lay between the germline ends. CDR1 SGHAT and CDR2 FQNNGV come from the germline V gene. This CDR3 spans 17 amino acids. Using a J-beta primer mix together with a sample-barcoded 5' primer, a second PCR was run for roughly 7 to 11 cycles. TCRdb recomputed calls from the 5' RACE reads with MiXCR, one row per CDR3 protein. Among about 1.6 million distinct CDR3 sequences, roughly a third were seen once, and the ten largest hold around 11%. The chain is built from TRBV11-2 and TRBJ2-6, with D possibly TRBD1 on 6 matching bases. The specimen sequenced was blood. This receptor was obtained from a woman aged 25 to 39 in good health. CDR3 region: CASSLAGARAGANVLTF. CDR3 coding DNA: TGTGCCAGCAGCTTAGCAGGGGCTAGGGCTGGGGCCAACGTCCTGACTTTC.